This is a list of T cell receptor beta chains from one sample in a study of cytomegalovirus exposure and HLA in healthy donors. Assay: immunoSEQ multiplex PCR; the TCRdb copy retains only in-frame clones and omits some. The sample contains 200,000 to 250,000 clones, more than 75% of which appear only once. Sequencing was carried out using PBMCs. These receptors were taken from a male donor in good health and CMV-seronegative. Each CDR3 is given with its conserved first and last residue. D genes are given only for firm matches. Clone size, where shown, is once, few, many, or a class for clones that have expanded.

abundance	j_gene	v_gene	d_gene	CDR3nt	CDR3aa
-	TRBJ2-1	TRBV14	-	TGTGCCAGCAGCCAAGATCCGTGTGACACCTCCGGTTCCTACAATGAGCAGTTCTTC	CASSQDPCDTSGSYNEQFF
few	TRBJ2-7	TRBV6-6	TRBD2	TGTGCCAGCAGTTTTGGACTAGCGGGGACCTACGAGCAGTACTTC	CASSFGLAGTYEQYF
few	TRBJ2-1	TRBV5-1	TRBD1	TGCGCCAGCAGCCCAGGGACAGGGGGCCCGTGGGGTGAGCAGTTCTTC	CASSPGTGGPWGEQFF
-	TRBJ2-7	TRBV5-6	-	TGTGCCAGCAGCTTGGCCCCAGAAAGCCTCCTAGAGAAGCAGTACTTC	CASSLAPESLLEKQYF
few	TRBJ1-5	TRBV6-6	-	TGTGCCAGCAGTTATTCAGGGGTAGGCAATCAGCCCCAGCATTTT	CASSYSGVGNQPQHF
once	TRBJ2-5	TRBV27	-	TGTGCCAGCATGTCCGCACTAGGATGGGAGACCCAGTACTTC	CASMSALGWETQYF
-	TRBJ1-4	TRBV28	-	TGTGCCAGCAAGGACACAGTTGAAAAACTGTTTTTT	CASKDTVEKLFF
-	TRBJ1-3	TRBV2	-	TGTGCCAGCAGTGGGGGGCCTGGAAACACCATATATTTT	CASSGGPGNTIYF
few	TRBJ2-2	TRBV7-3	-	TGTGCCAGCAGTGTCCTCGGGGGTAACACCGGGGAGCTGTTTTTT	CASSVLGGNTGELFF
-	TRBJ2-5	TRBV19	TRBD2	TGTGCCAGTAGTACCGGACTAGCGGGAGGAGAGACCCAGTACTTC	CASSTGLAGGETQYF
-	TRBJ2-3	TRBV27	TRBD1	TGTGCCAGCAGTAAACTCAGGACAGGGCTGACAGATACGCAGTATTTT	CASSKLRTGLTDTQYF
few	TRBJ2-6	TRBV10-3	TRBD1	TGTGCCATCAGTCCGGGACAGGACTTCTCTGGGGCCAACGTCCTGACTTTC	CAISPGQDFSGANVLTF
-	TRBJ2-1	TRBV5-1	-	TGCGCCAGCAGCTCCCTCTCCTACAATGAGCAGTTCTTC	CASSSLSYNEQFF
-	TRBJ2-3	TRBV6-1	-	TGTGCCAGCTGGGGGGGCGGGAGTACGCAGTATTTT	CASWGGGSTQYF
-	TRBJ1-2	TRBV5-6	TRBD1	TGTGCCAGCAGCTTACAAGGTCTCGAGGGGGCCTATGGCTACACCTTC	CASSLQGLEGAYGYTF
-	TRBJ1-5	TRBV6-1	-	TGTGCCTCCTACGAGGGTAATCAGCCCCAGCATTTT	CASYEGNQPQHF
-	TRBJ2-7	TRBV28	TRBD2	TGTGCCAGCAGAGAGAGCGGGAGTGGCTACGAGCAGTACTTC	CASRESGSGYEQYF
-	TRBJ2-7	TRBV2	-	TGTGCCAGCAGTGTGTCTAGCTCCTACGAGCAGTACTTC	CASSVSSSYEQYF
-	TRBJ2-2	TRBV6-1	-	TGTGCCAGCCGCGGGGTCAACACCGGGGAGCTGTTTTTT	CASRGVNTGELFF
-	TRBJ2-2	TRBV6-4	TRBD2	TGTGCCAGCAGTGAGAACGGGCTAGCGGGAGACACCGGGGAGCTGCTTTTT	CASSENGLAGDTGELLF
-	TRBJ2-7	TRBV19	TRBD1	TGTGCCAGTAGTATAGCCGGGACAGCCTACGAGCAGTACTTC	CASSIAGTAYEQYF
-	TRBJ2-6	TRBV11-2	-	TGTGCCAGCAGCTTAAGGGGCTCTGGGGCCAACGTCCTGACTTTC	CASSLRGSGANVLTF
few	TRBJ1-3	TRBV2	-	TGTGCCAGCTCTGTATCTGGAAACACCATATATTTT	CASSVSGNTIYF
-	TRBJ2-1	TRBV7-2	TRBD2	TGTGCCAGCAGCTTAGTATTGGCGGGGGCCTACAATGAGCAGTTCTTC	CASSLVLAGAYNEQFF
few	TRBJ2-1	TRBV9	-	TGTGCCAGCAGCGTAGGGGCGGGGCAATACAATGAGCAGTTCTTC	CASSVGAGQYNEQFF
-	TRBJ1-2	TRBV29-1	-	TGCAGCGTTTCCGGGACTGAGGGTGGCTACACCTTC	CSVSGTEGGYTF
-	TRBJ2-3	TRBV9	TRBD1	TGTGCCAGCAGCCTCGGGACAGGGGTGGGAGATACGCAGTATTTT	CASSLGTGVGDTQYF
once	TRBJ2-5	TRBV2	-	TGTGCCAGCAGCATGACTGGCCCGGCGACCCAGTACTTC	CASSMTGPATQYF
-	TRBJ2-7	TRBV5-6	TRBD1	TGTGCCAGCAGCTCCGGGACAGGGGCCCCCCTTAACTACGAGCAGTACTTC	CASSSGTGAPLNYEQYF
-	TRBJ2-7	TRBV7-8	TRBD1	TGTGCCAGCACATCACAGGGGGACGAGCAGTACTTC	CASTSQGDEQYF
-	TRBJ1-1	TRBV2	-	TGTGCCAGCAGTGAATTGGGGGGGAGACGGACTGAAGCTTTCTTT	CASSELGGRRTEAFF
-	TRBJ1-5	TRBV28	-	TGTGCCAGCAGTTTCATGTCGGGTTTAGGCAATCAGCCCCAGCATTTT	CASSFMSGLGNQPQHF
-	TRBJ2-3	TRBV29-1	-	TGCAGCGCCGTAACAGGAAGGGATACGCAGTATTTT	CSAVTGRDTQYF
few	TRBJ2-7	TRBV7-9	-	TGTGCCAGCAGCTTAGCTGAGGGGCGGGACGAGCAGTACTTC	CASSLAEGRDEQYF
-	TRBJ1-5	TRBV19	TRBD1	TGTGCCAGTAGTATAGTAGGGACAGCCTATAGCAATCAGCCCCAGCATTTT	CASSIVGTAYSNQPQHF
-	TRBJ2-1	TRBV19	TRBD1	TGTGCCAGTAGTATAGGGCAGGGGGCGTGGAATGAGCAGTTCTTC	CASSIGQGAWNEQFF
-	TRBJ1-2	TRBV7-9	TRBD1	TGTGCCAGCAGCTTAGCGTGGACAGGCCCCTCTCCCGGCTACACCTTC	CASSLAWTGPSPGYTF
-	TRBJ2-6	TRBV7-9	-	TGTGCCAGCATTTATCTCGGGTCTGGGGCCAACGTCCTGACTTTC	CASIYLGSGANVLTF
-	TRBJ2-7	TRBV4-1	TRBD2	TGCGCCAGCAGCCAAGAGGGGGGGACTTCCTACGAGCAGTACTTC	CASSQEGGTSYEQYF
-	TRBJ2-5	TRBV5-8	TRBD1	TGTGCCAGCAGCTTGAGACAGGGGGTGAGGGAGCAGTACTTC	CASSLRQGVREQYF